The 12 T cell receptor beta chains given below trace back to one sample, sequenced in a study of blood T cell repertoires in COVID-19. The method was immunoSEQ multiplex PCR; TCRdb's version includes in-frame clones alone and lacks a portion of them. The table shows about 350,000 clones, with roughly 86% occurring only once. Sample: peripheral blood. These receptors were collected from a woman in her 70s with COVID-19, enrolled during active disease.

The V gene is TRBV11-3, the J gene TRBJ1-1; TRBD1 matches at 8 bases. Germline V gene data show CDR1 as SGHNT and CDR2 as YENEEA. The V gene end was trimmed by 1 base and the J gene end by 11 bases; junction bases not matched to a gene: 6. This CDR3 has 13 amino acids. CDR3 coding DNA: TGTGCCAGCAGCTTAGGGCCAGGGGGCTTCGCTTTCTTT. Translating gives CASSLGPGGFAFF.

The V gene is TRBV2, the J gene TRBJ1-2, with TRBD1 identical over 9 bases. CDR1 SNHLY and CDR2 FYNNEI come from the germline V gene. Germline trimming cut 7 bases from V and 2 bases from J; bases unmatched to any gene: 2. The CDR3 runs 13 residues. Here the CDR3 DNA reads TGTGCCAGCATGACAGGGGGGAACTATGGCTACACCTTC. Amino acids: CASMTGGNYGYTF.

This clone was observed a single time. This chain uses TRBV2 with TRBJ1-5; D is undetermined. Trimming shortened V by 1 base and J by 3 bases, and 7 bases separated the two germline ends. Germline CDR1 reads SNHLY; CDR2 reads FYNNEI. This CDR3 comprises 14 residues. In nucleotides, the CDR3 is TGTGCCAGCAGTGAAGGAGGGTTCAATCAGCCCCAGCATTTT. Protein sequence: CASSEGGFNQPQHF.

Turning to this clone: The sample holds other DNA sequences that translate to the same CDR3. The V gene is TRBV5-1, the J gene TRBJ2-7; D unresolved. Trimming took 0 bases from V and 1 from J, leaving 8 bases between them. This CDR3 has 14 residues. Germline lookup yields CDR1 SGHRS and CDR2 YFSETQ. The CDR3 coding sequence is TGCGCCAGCAGCTTGGTCCCAGGATCCTACGAGCAGTACTTC. Protein product: CASSLVPGSYEQYF.

In nucleotides, the CDR3 is TGTGCCAGCAGCTTAGACCCGCACCGGTCGGGATACACCTTC. Encoded protein: CASSLDPHRSGYTF. The chain links TRBV7-2 to TRBJ1-2; D remains unclear. The V gene's germline CDR1 is SGHTA and CDR2 FQGNSA. The CDR3 is 14 residues long. V was cut by 1 base and J by 11 bases, with 17 bases left in between. Drawing the rest from reference TRBV7-2 and TRBJ1-2, the complete variable domain is GAGVSQSPSNKVTEKGKDVELRCDPISGHTALYWYRQSLGQGLEFLIYFQGNSAPDKSGLPSDRFSAERTGGSVSTLTIQRTQQEDSAVYLCASSLDPHRSGYTFGSGTRLTVV.

The chain has TRBV29-1 and TRBJ1-5; 7 bases are shared with TRBD1. There are 14 residues in the CDR3. CDR1 is SQVTM, CDR2 ANQGSEA, per germline. With V trimmed by 4 bases and J by 0 bases, 3 bases remained unmatched. The CDR3 DNA reads TGCAGCGTTGCCCAGGGGGATAGCAATCAGCCCCAGCATTTT. It yields the protein CSVAQGDSNQPQHF.

Of note for this clone: The same CDR3 is also encoded by other DNA sequences in this sample. V gene TRBV6-5 combines with J gene TRBJ1-2; D is perhaps TRBD1 (6 bases). V gave up 5 bases and J gave up 3 bases, with 10 bases separating them. Looked up from germline, CDR1 is MNHEY and CDR2 is SVGAGI. This CDR3 contains 13 residues. CDR3 region: CASSLQGDYGYTF. The CDR3 bases are TGTGCCAGCAGTCTACAGGGTGACTATGGCTACACCTTC.

This clone has only one observation. V gene TRBV12-3 or TRBV12-4 combines with J gene TRBJ2-2; D unclear. The CDR3 has 12 residues. With 6 bases removed from V and 5 bases from J, the gap between germline ends came to 7 bases. The CDR3 region has the DNA TGTGCCAGCAGGTTTAATACCGGGGAGCTGTTTTTT. Its protein product is CASRFNTGELFF.

The genes are TRBV7-3 and TRBJ2-3; 7 nucleotides align to TRBD2. V lost 5 bases to trimming and J lost 1 base; unmatched junction nucleotides: 3. The CDR3 is 14 residues long. In germline, CDR1 is SGHTA, CDR2 FQGTGA. The chain's CDR3 is CASSPRGGTDTQYF. CDR3 nucleotide sequence: TGTGCCAGCAGCCCACGGGGGGGCACAGATACGCAGTATTTT.

This chain joins TRBV7-2 and TRBJ1-5; no clear D. The CDR3 totals 13 residues. Germline CDR1 and CDR2: SGHTA and FQGNSA. Trimming took off 4 bases at V and 4 bases at J, with 8 bases between the two ends. CDR3: CASSSQINQPQHF. CDR3 DNA sequence: TGTGCCAGCAGCTCCCAGATTAATCAGCCCCAGCATTTT.

The chain employs TRBV4-1 and TRBJ1-4; 11 positions match TRBD1. CDR3 length: 16 residues. Germline CDR1 MGHRA, CDR2 YSYEKL. Trimming cost V 0 bases and J 7 bases; bases outside gene matches: 4. The CDR3 spells CASSQEGDRGSEKLFF. CDR3 DNA: TGCGCCAGCAGCCAAGAGGGGGACAGGGGGAGTGAAAAACTGTTTTTT.

The chain has TRBV5-6 and TRBJ1-1; the D gene is possibly TRBD1 (6 bases). The CDR3 runs 15 residues. Trimming took off 1 base at V and 4 bases at J, with 14 bases between the two ends. Per the germline V gene, CDR1 is SGHDT and CDR2 is YYEEEE. The CDR3 DNA follows: TGTGCCAGCAGCTTGTACCAAACAGGGATCACTGAAGCTTTCTTT. Amino acid sequence: CASSLYQTGITEAFF. Variable domain in full (rest from reference TRBV5-6 and TRBJ1-1): DAGVTQSPTHLIKTRGQQVTLRCSPKSGHDTVSWYQQALGQGPQFIFQYYEEEERQRGNFPDRFSGHQFPNYSSELNVNALLLGDSALYLCASSLYQTGITEAFFGQGTRLTVV.